This TCR beta chain was found in a study of shared T cell receptors in the human thymus. TCRdb's copy holds only in-frame clones and misses some; the assay was immunoSEQ multiplex PCR. The sample has approximately 730,000 clones; 70% to 90% are singletons. This CDR3 comprises 12 residues. The V gene end was trimmed by 7 bases and the J gene end by 3 bases; junction bases not matched to a gene: 3. Per the germline V gene, CDR1 is MNHEY and CDR2 is SVGAGI. These data are also associated with another study on human thymus T cells. That paper adds: Thymic material originated from resections removed in the course of corrective heart surgery.

The clonotype comes from a girl under three years old with a congenital heart defect. Source material: thymocytes. The chain uses TRBV6-5 and TRBJ2-7; the match to TRBD1 covers 7 bases. DNA for the CDR3: TGTGCCAGCAATGGACAGGTCTACGAGCAGTACTTC. Protein product: CASNGQVYEQYF.